The 11 T cell receptor beta chains listed next were all sequenced from one sample in a study of identical twins. MiXCR was run by TCRdb on the 5' RACE reads, yielding one entry per CDR3 protein. Of about 330,000 distinct CDR3 sequences listed, roughly 12% are singletons. These same data were also listed under a study on yellow fever vaccine responses in identical twins.

Sample: CD8+ T cells sorted from blood. The receptor set was obtained from a woman between 18 and 30 years old in good health.

The DNA of the CDR3 is TGTGCCAGCAGCTCTAGCGGGGGGGGTGGCAATGAGCAGTTCTTC. Protein product: CASSSSGGGGNEQFF. V is TRBV7-9 and J is TRBJ2-1; 12 positions agree with TRBD2. The CDR3 has 15 residues. J was trimmed by 6 bases and V by 4 bases; bases with no gene match: 4. The germline V gene has CDR1 SEHNR and CDR2 FQNEAQ (reference sequence).

This clonotype was recorded at least ten times. The chain couples TRBV9 to TRBJ2-7; TRBD1 agrees at 7 bases. After removal of 4 bases from V and 0 bases from J, the junction contained 4 bases not matched to a gene. The V gene's germline CDR1 is SGDLS and CDR2 YYNGEE. The CDR3 sequence is 14 residues long. CDR3 coding DNA: TGTGCCAGCAGCATCGGACAGGACTCCTACGAGCAGTACTTC. This gives the protein CASSIGQDSYEQYF.

The chain employs TRBV18 and TRBJ2-3; D remains ambiguous. CDR1 KGHSH and CDR2 LQKENI come from the germline V gene. This CDR3 has 17 amino acids. Deletions cut 0 bases from V and 0 bases from J, with 13 bases between. CDR3 in DNA: TGTGCCAGCTCACCACCAGCATCACAGCAGAGCACAGATACGCAGTATTTT. This gives the protein CASSPPASQQSTDTQYF. The variable domain in full, completed from reference TRBV18 and TRBJ2-3, reads NAGVMQNPRHLVRRRGQEARLRCSPMKGHSHVYWYRQLPEEGLKFMVYLQKENIIDESGMPKERFSAEFPKEGPSILRIQQVVRGDSAAYFCASSPPASQQSTDTQYFGPGTRLTVL.

The CDR3 loop reads CASRKTSGGSLNTGELFF. The CDR3 DNA follows: TGTGCCAGCCGAAAGACTAGCGGGGGATCGCTGAACACCGGGGAGCTGTTTTTT. The chain has TRBV6-1 and TRBJ2-2, with 12 bases matching TRBD2. The germline gives CDR1 MNHNS, CDR2 SASEGT. This CDR3 is 18 amino acids long. V lost 8 bases and J lost 1; bases outside the gene matches: 11.

This rearrangement joins TRBV28 to TRBJ2-1; D remains ambiguous. The CDR3 loop spans 13 amino acids. The ends were cut back, 5 bases at V and 6 bases at J, with 11 bases in the middle. Germline loops: CDR1 MDHEN, CDR2 SYDVKM. CDR3 bases: TGTGCCAGCAGTAGGCCGGGCGTCAATGAGCAGTTCTTC. Its translation is CASSRPGVNEQFF.

This rearrangement joins TRBV24-1 to TRBJ2-7; TRBD2 might be the D (5 bases). CDR3 length: 13 amino acids. The V end lost 3 bases, the J end lost 5 bases, and 10 bases lay between the germline ends. Germline V gene sequence: CDR1 KGHDR, CDR2 SFDVKD. The CDR3 loop reads CATSDLRRNEQYF. The CDR3 DNA reads as TGTGCCACCAGTGATCTCAGGAGGAACGAGCAGTACTTC.

The rearrangement joins TRBV28 to TRBJ2-2; no definite D call. The V end lost 4 bases, the J end lost 0 bases, and 12 bases lay between the germline ends. The CDR3 has 16 residues. The germline V gene has CDR1 MDHEN and CDR2 SYDVKM. CDR3 loop: CASSSQLLANTGELFF. The DNA for the CDR3 is TGTGCCAGCAGTTCTCAATTACTCGCGAACACCGGGGAGCTGTTTTTT.

This clonotype came up a few times. The chain carries TRBV28 and TRBJ2-1; D might be TRBD2 (5 bases). V lost 6 bases and J 6 bases, leaving 9 bases between the germline ends. The CDR3 is 12 residues long. Per germline, CDR1 MDHEN and CDR2 SYDVKM. The CDR3 spells CASRRAANEQFF. The CDR3 coding sequence is TGTGCCAGCAGGCGGGCGGCCAATGAGCAGTTCTTC. The full variable domain, completed using reference TRBV28 and TRBJ2-1, is DVKVTQSSRYLVKRTGEKVFLECVQDMDHENMFWYRQDPGLGLRLIYFSYDVKMKEKGDIPEGYSVSREKKERFSLILESASTNQTSMYLCASRRAANEQFFGPGTRLTVL.

This clonotype was observed many times. The V gene is TRBV7-7, the J gene TRBJ2-2; D gene unclear. The germline V gene has CDR1 SSHAT and CDR2 FNYEAQ (reference sequence). This CDR3 is 17 amino acids long. Between the trimmed V and J ends, which lost 2 bases and 5 bases, there was a span of 18 bases. CDR3 sequence reads: CASSLSPQRQQTGELFF. In DNA form, the CDR3 reads TGTGCCAGCAGCTTATCACCCCAAAGACAACAGACCGGGGAGCTGTTTTTT. Looking up the rest from reference TRBV7-7 and TRBJ2-2 gives the full variable domain: GAGVSQSPRYKVTKRGQDVTLRCDPISSHATLYWYQQALGQGPEFLTYFNYEAQPDKSGLPSDRFSAERPEGSISTLTIQRTEQRDSAMYRCASSLSPQRQQTGELFFGEGSRLTVL.

This chain joins TRBV5-5 and TRBJ2-7; 8 nucleotides match TRBD1. CDR3 length: 14 amino acids. Germline CDR1 reads SGHKS; CDR2 reads YYEKEE (reference sequence). Trimming took 3 bases from V and 6 from J; bases not matched to a gene: 8. In nucleotides, the CDR3 is TGTGCCAGCAGCTACGGGACAGGCCCCTTCGAGCAGTACGTC. Its protein is CASSYGTGPFEQYV.

This clonotype was seen more than once but under ten times. The V gene is TRBV20-1, the J gene TRBJ2-3; 12 bases are a match to TRBD2. CDR3 size: 16 residues. CDR1 DFQATT and CDR2 SNEGSKA come from the germline V gene (reference sequence). The trim removed 1 base at V and 2 bases at J, leaving 4 bases unmatched. This chain's CDR3 is CSARGLAGEVTDTQYF. The CDR3 bases are TGCAGTGCTAGAGGACTAGCGGGAGAAGTCACAGATACGCAGTATTTT.